The 13 T cell receptor beta chains reported below all come from one sample, sequenced in a study of circulating CD8 cells and anti-PD-1 response in melanoma. TCR libraries were prepared from approximately 15 ng of total RNA with the QIAseq Immune Repertoire TCR panel. TCRdb reanalysed the reads using MiXCR and keeps one entry per CDR3 protein. Of about 530 distinct CDR3 sequences in the sample, around a tenth were seen once. Four subsets defined by PD-1 and/or TIGIT were sorted from live CD3+CD8+TCRalphabeta+ cells. The specimen was CD8+ T cells from PBMCs, collected at baseline or after one month of anti-PD-1 therapy (not recorded which). The receptors were gathered from a human donor with melanoma.

In this sample, this clonotype is large. The rearrangement links TRBV7-2 to TRBJ2-7, with 8 bases lining up with TRBD1. Per germline, CDR1 SGHTA and CDR2 FQGNSA. The CDR3 length is 16 residues. The J segment lost 6 bases and the V segment lost 5 bases, leaving 15 bases of the junction unmatched. The CDR3 DNA is TGTGCCAGCAGCGCCCGGTTCGGACAGGGATCGAGCGAGCAGTACTTC. Translating gives CASSARFGQGSSEQYF.

By its share, this clonotype is medium-sized. The V and J genes are TRBV7-2 and TRBJ2-2, with a weak D call TRBD2 (6 bases). Germline values: CDR1 SGHTA, CDR2 FQGNSA. This CDR3 region has 16 residues. V was shortened by 6 bases and J by 4 bases, with 18 bases between the two germline ends. The CDR3 coding sequence is TGTGCCAGCAGTCCTACCGGGACTTACTCCACCGGGGAGCTGTTTTTT. This codes for CASSPTGTYSTGELFF. Drawing the rest from reference TRBV7-2 and TRBJ2-2, the complete variable domain is GAGVSQSPSNKVTEKGKDVELRCDPISGHTALYWYRQSLGQGLEFLIYFQGNSAPDKSGLPSDRFSAERTGGSVSTLTIQRTQQEDSAVYLCASSPTGTYSTGELFFGEGSRLTVL.

By sample fraction, this clonotype is medium-sized. V usage is TRBV6-2 or TRBV6-3 and J usage is TRBJ2-7; D might be TRBD1 (6 bases). V lost 3 bases and J 4 bases, leaving 10 bases between the germline ends. Germline CDR1 and CDR2: MNHEY and SVGEGT. The CDR3 runs to 13 residues. The CDR3: CASSYVQGYEQYF. In nucleotides, the CDR3 is TGTGCCAGCAGTTATGTACAGGGTTACGAGCAGTACTTC.

The CDR3, as DNA: TGTGCCAGTAGCGGTGCGACTGCTTCCTACGAGCAGTACTTC. Translated, it gives CASSGATASYEQYF. The chain uses TRBV19 and TRBJ2-7; D gene unclear. Per the germline V gene, CDR1 is LNHDA and CDR2 is SQIVND (reference sequence). CDR3 length: 14 residues. V was trimmed by 6 bases and J by 1 base, leaving 13 bases between them.

In its sample, this clonotype is medium-sized. The chain's CDR3 is CSVKAGDTGELFF. CDR3 nucleotide sequence: TGCAGCGTTAAGGCTGGGGACACCGGGGAGCTGTTTTTT. V gene TRBV29-1 combines with J gene TRBJ2-2; no clear D. The V gene's germline CDR1 is SQVTM and CDR2 ANQGSEA. This CDR3 region has 13 residues. V shed 5 bases and J shed 3 bases, with 10 bases lying between them.

Sample share makes this clonotype large. The chain has TRBV4-1 and TRBJ1-1; 8 bases are shared with TRBD1. The germline gives CDR1 MGHRA, CDR2 YSYEKL. The CDR3 runs 13 residues. V lost 9 bases to trimming and J lost 2 bases; unmatched junction nucleotides: 5. The CDR3 is CASGAGGNTEAFF. In DNA form, the CDR3 reads TGCGCCAGTGGGGCAGGGGGCAACACTGAAGCTTTCTTT.

The chain recombines TRBV30 with TRBJ2-1; tentatively, D is TRBD2 (5 bases). Germline-derived CDR1 and CDR2 are GTSNPN and SVGIG (reference sequence). Deletions cut 3 bases from V and 7 bases from J, with 10 bases between. The length of the CDR3 is 12 residues. DNA of the CDR3: TGTGCCTGGAGGGAGGACGGGAATGAGCAGTTCTTC. Translating gives CAWREDGNEQFF.

By frequency in the sample, this clonotype is large (0.1 to 1%). CDR3 nucleotides: TGCGCCAGCAGCCAAGATAAAGGGACAGGGTACTACGAGCAGTACTTC. Protein sequence: CASSQDKGTGYYEQYF. The rearrangement joins TRBV4-1 to TRBJ2-7; 9 bases fit TRBD1. There are 16 residues in the CDR3. Germline loops: CDR1 MGHRA, CDR2 YSYEKL. Losses at the gene ends were 0 bases for V and 3 bases for J; bases not matched to a gene: 6.

This clonotype qualifies as large. The V and J genes are TRBV7-9 and TRBJ2-1, with D possibly matching TRBD2 (6 bases). The CDR3 runs to 15 residues. The germline gives CDR1 SEHNR, CDR2 FQNEAQ (reference sequence). The V gene lost 4 bases and the J gene lost 9 bases, with 19 bases spanning the gap. This CDR3 reads CASSSRDFGALEQFF. The CDR3 DNA reads TGTGCCAGCAGCTCCCGGGACTTCGGGGCCCTTGAGCAGTTCTTC.

This clonotype has more than one count but fewer than ten. This rearrangement joins TRBV27 to TRBJ2-7; the D call may be TRBD1 or TRBD2 (5 bases each). The CDR3 totals 16 residues. Looked up from germline, CDR1 is MNHEY and CDR2 is SMNVEV (reference sequence). V was cut by 0 bases and J by 4 bases, with 16 bases left in between. CDR3: CASSLSRGTVVYEQYF. CDR3 bases: TGTGCCAGCAGTTTATCCCGAGGGACGGTGGTATACGAGCAGTACTTC.

This clonotype is categorized as large. The J gene is TRBJ1-2, the V gene TRBV20-1; a weak D match, TRBD1 (5 bases). Deletions cut 3 bases from V and 0 bases from J, with 14 bases between. Germline assignment: CDR1 DFQATT and CDR2 SNEGSKA (reference sequence). The CDR3 is 15 residues long. CDR3 DNA sequence: TGCAGTGCTAGGGCGTGGACACCTGCTAACTATGGCTACACCTTC. Encoded protein: CSARAWTPANYGYTF.

This clonotype is medium-sized (0.01 to 0.1%) by share. CDR3 nucleotides: TGTGCCAGCAGCTTGACGCGGGCTAGCTCTGGAAACACCATATATTTT. Protein: CASSLTRASSGNTIYF. V is TRBV5-5 and J is TRBJ1-3; no clear D. This CDR3 region has 16 residues. Between the trimmed V and J ends, which lost 1 base and 0 bases, there was a span of 11 bases. The germline CDR1 and CDR2 sequences are SGHKS and YYEKEE (reference sequence).

In DNA, the CDR3 is TGTGCCAGCAGCTTAGAGACAGGCCTACAACGGGGCTACACCTTC. Translation: CASSLETGLQRGYTF. V and J are TRBV5-5 and TRBJ1-2; the D gene is possibly TRBD1 (6 bases). CDR1 is SGHKS and CDR2 is YYEKEE in the germline V gene (reference sequence). The CDR3 is 15 amino acids. Trimming cost V 2 bases and J 8 bases, with 19 bases left between them.